This T cell receptor beta chain was retrieved from a study of T cells in Graves' hyperthyroidism and ophthalmopathy (dated by TCRdb to the late 2010s). Looking at the study overall: Peripheral blood was sampled at the time of initial diagnosis, prior to any treatment. TCR Vbeta CDR3 sequencing of 120 to 150 peripheral blood samples (43 ophthalmopathy, roughly 72 hyperthyroidism and some 17 progressor patients) is reported in the paper. An independent validation cohort of fewer than 20 hyperthyroidism patients and approximately 15 patients who later progressed to ophthalmopathy tested prospective prediction of ophthalmopathy. After sampling, hyperthyroidism patients received methimazole starting at 30 mg daily, and ophthalmopathy patients received high-dose intravenous methylprednisolone. The study also compared thyroid tissue and blood T-cell repertoires from about six Graves' hyperthyroidism patients. A discovery cohort of about a hundred patients, about 40 with Graves' ophthalmopathy and approximately 55 with stable Graves' hyperthyroidism, was used to find distinguishing TCR V-J signatures. For training and testing, the 100 or so patients in the discovery cohort were randomly divided in a 7:3 ratio.

The study at large found these results: No statistical method was used to set the sample size in advance, and investigators knew the group allocation. In cross-validation, a model built on a 13 V-J signature told ophthalmopathy apart from stable hyperthyroidism with 87.88% sensitivity and around 81% specificity, and in testing the same model reached 80%/75%. In validation, the model predicted progression to ophthalmopathy with approximately 69% sensitivity and roughly 72% specificity, a median of roughly seven months before onset. Most expanded thyroid clonotypes (frequency above 0.001) were also found in blood, which suggests that blood repertoires may mirror thyroid immune responses.

The germline V gene specifies LGHNA as CDR1 and YSLEER as CDR2. The germline ends are 10 bases apart after V is trimmed by 4 bases and J by 0 bases. Reading from cysteine to phenylalanine, the CDR3 counts 15 amino acids. The kept DNA is CDR3 alone, 45 bases in frame from the first base. Stable Graves' hyperthyroidism was defined as the absence of progression to ophthalmopathy over 18 months of follow-up. Hyperthyroidism patients were newly diagnosed, had a disease duration of under 2 months, and were aged 18 to 65 years. The study excluded patients with uncontrolled infections, other autoimmune diseases, pregnancy or lactation. Diagnoses were established on the basis of clinical symptoms, serum thyroxine and TRAb, thyroid ultrasound, and orbital computed tomography. PBMCs were isolated from about 10 ml of fresh peripheral blood by Ficoll-Paque density gradient centrifugation. Trizol reagent was used to extract total RNA, and RNA quality was then checked on an Agilent 2100 Bioanalyzer.

Amplification of TCR beta CDR3 regions was carried out from RNA transcripts. The TCR CDR3 was subjected to a first round of RT-PCR using the HTBI primer set and the Qiagen OneStep RT-PCR kit. The libraries were constructed in a second round of multiplex PCR and then size-selected and purified. Libraries were sequenced paired-end with 100 bp reads on an Illumina HiSeq2000. The source study handled its data this way. SOAPnuke was used to process the raw data, removing reads that contained adapters or uncalled bases, had a mean Phred below 15, or lacked an exact match to the constant primer or identifier. High-quality paired reads were merged with COPE v1.2.5, and unique nucleotide sequences were defined as clonotypes. MiTCR v1.1 was used to align the clonotypes against IMGT TRBV, TRBD and TRBJ reference segments. Analysis was restricted to V-J combinations with a frequency above 0.0001, which covered 98% to 99.2% of repertoires. The TCS score was defined as F50 (clonal expansion) divided by E x V (chaos), with BLOSUM62-based TCRdist calculated between CDR3 peptides within each V-J. Welch's t-statistics and random forest reduced roughly 540 V-J features to around 14, which were used in a naive Bayes classifier (R e1071). Thyroid-blood repertoire similarity was quantified with the Morisita-Horn index. TCRdb ran its own pipeline on the public reads, namely fastp trimming at Q25 and MiXCR clone calling, and kept in-frame beta chains. Every CDR3 protein is listed once, alongside the most common genes and DNA of its rows. The V and J calls were not made by the authors but by TCRdb's processing. Within this sample are about 760,000 distinct CDR3 sequences, with about 35% of them counted one time only. The ten largest clones capture less than 35% of the sample.

This clonotype was detected only a few times. Its antigen is currently not known. No base quality information exists; no much larger clone differs at one position. Sequenced: blood. The TCR sequence derives from a woman in her thirties or forties with Graves' hyperthyroidism. Recombination linked TRBV4-3 to TRBJ1-3; the D gene cannot be named for sure. In nucleotide form, the sequence is TGCGCCAGCAGCCGAGATGGGATCTCTGGAAACACCATATATTTT. This encodes CASSRDGISGNTIYF.